The 27 T cell receptor beta chains below were found in one sample sequenced in a study of CD8+CD57+ T cells in acquired aplastic anemia. TCR beta VDJ and CDR3 profiling used genomic DNA as template. TCRdb used MiXCR to reprocess the reads, holding one entry per CDR3 protein. The sample lists roughly 160,000 distinct CDR3 sequences, about 60% occurring once. What was sequenced was sorted CD4+, CD8+, or CD8+CD57+ T cells (not recorded which) from PBMCs. These receptor sequences come from a human donor in good health.

This clonotype was seen ten or more times. The chain has TRBV5-1 and TRBJ2-1; TRBD2 matches at 10 bases. The ends lost 0 bases at V and 0 bases at J; junction bases unmatched: 9. Germline lookup yields CDR1 SGHRS and CDR2 YFSETQ. This CDR3 is 19 amino acids long. This chain's CDR3 is CASSLGIAGGRSSYNEQFF. In DNA, the CDR3 is TGCGCCAGCAGCTTGGGAATAGCGGGGGGAAGGAGCTCCTACAATGAGCAGTTCTTC.

This clonotype occurred a few times. V gene TRBV19 combines with J gene TRBJ1-4; 8 bases map to TRBD1. The CDR3 runs 14 residues. Germline-derived CDR1 and CDR2 are LNHDA and SQIVND (reference sequence). The junction had 7 bases not matched to a gene; V was cut back by 5 bases and J by 8 bases. The CDR3: CASSDRGAREKLFF. CDR3 nucleotide sequence: TGTGCCAGTAGTGACAGGGGAGCTAGGGAAAAACTGTTTTTT.

This clonotype was seen at least ten times. This sequence joins TRBV6-4 and TRBJ2-1, with 10 bases lining up with TRBD2. The V and J ends lost 5 bases and 6 bases, in that order; junction bases with no gene match: 4. This CDR3 is 14 amino acids long. The germline gives CDR1 MRHNA, CDR2 SNTAGT. The DNA for the CDR3 is TGTGCCAGCAGTAGCGGGAGGGATCTCAATGAGCAGTTCTTC. Encoded protein: CASSSGRDLNEQFF.

This clonotype was picked up many times. J is TRBJ2-7 and V is TRBV6-1; 9 bases are shared with TRBD1. This CDR3 region has 17 residues. After removal of 7 bases from V and 0 bases from J, the junction contained 13 bases not matched to a gene. Per germline, CDR1 MNHNS and CDR2 SASEGT. CDR3 in amino acids: CASTDKPGQGLSYEQYF. For the CDR3, the DNA is TGTGCCAGCACCGATAAACCGGGACAGGGACTCTCCTACGAGCAGTACTTC.

This clonotype was observed a few times. The rearrangement uses TRBV10-3 and TRBJ2-1; TRBD1 matches at 8 bases. The junction had 5 bases not matched to a gene; V was cut back by 0 bases and J by 4 bases. Germline CDR1 reads ENHRY; CDR2 reads SYGVKD. This CDR3 is built from 16 residues. CDR3 region: CAISESGTGLYNEQFF. The DNA of the CDR3 is TGTGCCATCAGTGAGTCGGGGACAGGACTTTACAATGAGCAGTTCTTC.

This clonotype came up a few times. The CDR3 DNA is TGTGCCAGCAGCGGGACACTCTCTGGAAACACCATATATTTT. Protein sequence: CASSGTLSGNTIYF. The rearrangement joins TRBV2 to TRBJ1-3; a weak D match, TRBD1 (6 bases). The CDR3 contains 14 residues. Germline V gives CDR1 SNHLY, CDR2 FYNNEI. Trimming took off 6 bases at V and 0 bases at J, with 9 bases between the two ends.

This clonotype is a singleton in its sample. The chain combines TRBV12-3 or TRBV12-4 with TRBJ2-1; 11 nucleotides align to TRBD2. CDR3 length: 18 residues. V lost 2 bases and J lost 7; bases outside the gene matches: 13. CDR3 region: CASSLRLGTSGRRNEQFF. The CDR3 nucleotides read TGTGCCAGCAGTTTACGCCTCGGGACTAGCGGTCGGAGGAATGAGCAGTTCTTC.

The genes are TRBV7-4 and TRBJ2-7; possibly TRBD1 for D (5 bases). This CDR3 comprises 12 residues. V was trimmed by 5 bases and J by 4 bases, leaving 9 bases between them. The germline CDR1 and CDR2 sequences are SGHVT and SQSDAQ. As DNA, the CDR3 is TGTGCCAGCAGCCCTCACAGGTACGAGCAGTACTTC. This translates into CASSPHRYEQYF. The full variable domain, with the rest looked up from reference TRBV7-4 and TRBJ2-7, is GAGVSQSPRYKVAKRGRDVALRCDSISGHVTLYWYRQTLGQGSEVLTYSQSDAQRDKSGRPSGRFSAERPERSVSTLKIQRTEQGDSAVYLCASSPHRYEQYFGPGTRLTVT.

This clonotype was counted ten times or more. The rearrangement uses TRBV28 and TRBJ1-1; D is unclear. V was pared by 6 bases and J by 0 bases, with 8 bases between. CDR1 and CDR2 (germline): MDHEN, SYDVKM. There are 13 residues in the CDR3. CDR3 in amino acids: CASRVGVNTEAFF. The CDR3 region has the DNA TGTGCCAGCAGGGTCGGTGTGAACACTGAAGCTTTCTTT.

The chain employs TRBV5-5 and TRBJ2-1, with 10 bases lining up with TRBD2. The ends lost 4 bases at V and 7 bases at J; junction bases unmatched: 20. The CDR3 has 19 amino acids. Germline V gives CDR1 SGHKS, CDR2 YYEKEE (reference sequence). CDR3: CASSRHTGASGSIRNEQFF. In DNA form, the CDR3 reads TGTGCCAGCAGCCGACACACCGGGGCTAGCGGGAGTATAAGAAATGAGCAGTTCTTC.

CDR3 sequence: CASSSFGTSVDEQFF. The CDR3 nucleotides read TGCGCCAGCAGCTCCTTCGGGACTAGCGTCGATGAGCAGTTCTTC. J is TRBJ2-1 and V is TRBV5-1; 10 bases are shared with TRBD2. The CDR3 runs 15 residues. V lost 3 bases to trimming and J lost 8 bases; unmatched junction nucleotides: 8. The germline CDR1 and CDR2 sequences are SGHRS and YFSETQ.

Ten or more counts support this clonotype. J is TRBJ1-3 and V is TRBV19, with D perhaps matching TRBD1 (6 bases). The germline V gene has CDR1 LNHDA and CDR2 SQIVND (reference sequence). Trimming stripped 6 bases from V and 0 bases from J, with 12 bases between. The CDR3 runs 15 residues. This CDR3 is CASSITGSSGNTIYF. In DNA, the CDR3 is TGTGCCAGTAGCATAACAGGGAGCTCTGGAAACACCATATATTTT.

As to this clonotype: The missing conserved phenylalanine or tryptophan at the end of this CDR3 makes a read error likely. The chain is built from TRBV5-6 and TRBJ2-2, with D uncertain. This CDR3 has 14 amino acids. The germline V gene encodes CDR1 SGHDT and CDR2 YYEEEE. CDR3 amino acids: CAGSPTRNTGELFL. DNA for the CDR3: TGTGCCGGCAGCCCAACCAGGAACACCGGGGAGCTGTTTTTG.

The chain has TRBV6-5 and TRBJ2-7; D call uncertain. The length of the CDR3 is 13 residues. Trimming shortened V by 4 bases and J by 9 bases, and 16 bases separated the two germline ends. The V gene's germline CDR1 is MNHEY and CDR2 SVGAGI. The CDR3 loop reads CASSSRTPTLQYF. The CDR3 bases are TGTGCCAGCAGTTCCAGGACCCCCACGTTGCAGTACTTC.

A note on this clonotype: This may stem from a read error, because a much larger clone lies one nucleotide away. The chain links TRBV9 to TRBJ2-7; 7 positions match TRBD2. The end of the DNA fits TRBJ2-1 better, so the J call may be wrong. Germline V gives CDR1 SGDLS, CDR2 YYNGEE. This CDR3 has 15 amino acids. CDR3 DNA: TGTGCCAGCAGCCCCTCGGAGTTGACTAGCTATGAGCAGTTCTTC. It codes for CASSPSELTSYEQFF.

This clonotype has at least ten counts. The CDR3 spells CASSVEGLAGDEQFF. The CDR3 region has the DNA TGTGCCAGCAGCGTAGAGGGGCTAGCGGGCGATGAGCAGTTCTTC. This sequence joins TRBV9 and TRBJ2-1; TRBD2 aligns across 8 bases. Germline trimming cut 0 bases from V and 8 bases from J; bases unmatched to any gene: 7. Germline CDR1 SGDLS, CDR2 YYNGEE. The CDR3 runs to 15 residues. Full variable domain (missing parts from reference TRBV9 and TRBJ2-1): DSGVTQTPKHLITATGQRVTLRCSPRSGDLSVYWYQQSLDQGLQFLIQYYNGEERAKGNILERFSAQQFPDLHSELNLSSLELGDSALYFCASSVEGLAGDEQFFGPGTRLTVL.

CDR3 coding DNA: TGCAGTGCTAGAAGAGGGCGTCGCGAGCAGTACTTC. Amino acid sequence: CSARRGRREQYF. This chain joins TRBV20-1 and TRBJ2-7, with D possibly matching TRBD2 (5 bases). Between the trimmed V and J ends, which lost 2 bases and 6 bases, there was a span of 11 bases. This CDR3 region has 12 residues. Germline V gene lookup returns CDR1 DFQATT and CDR2 SNEGSKA (reference sequence).

This rearrangement joins TRBV29-1 to TRBJ1-1; TRBD1 matches at 7 bases. The V and J ends lost 7 bases and 3 bases, in that order; junction bases with no gene match: 11. The germline gives CDR1 SQVTM, CDR2 ANQGSEA. This CDR3 spans 14 amino acids. This chain's CDR3 is CSARTGDDDTEAFF. The CDR3 DNA sequence: TGCAGCGCCCGAACAGGGGACGACGACACTGAAGCTTTCTTT.

The chain carries TRBV20-1 and TRBJ1-2; D is possibly TRBD1 (5 bases). V was pared by 5 bases and J by 4 bases, with 14 bases between. This CDR3 spans 13 amino acids. Germline V gene lookup returns CDR1 DFQATT and CDR2 SNEGSKA (reference sequence). For the CDR3, the DNA is TGCAGTGCTGGTTCTCTGGGGGGCTATGGCTACACCTTC. Its translation is CSAGSLGGYGYTF.

The count of this clonotype is one. CDR3 DNA: TGTGCCAGCAAAGTTATGCGTTCCACTGAAGCTTTCTTT. It yields the protein CASKVMRSTEAFF. This chain uses TRBV7-9 with TRBJ1-1, with D hard to call. Germline CDR1 is SEHNR and CDR2 is FQNEAQ (reference sequence). The CDR3 is 13 residues long. The V end lost 7 bases, the J end lost 4 bases, and 13 bases lay between the germline ends.

V is TRBV19 and J is TRBJ1-6, with D possibly being TRBD1 (5 bases). The CDR3 totals 14 residues. V was cut by 6 bases and J by 4 bases, with 10 bases left in between. Germline loops: CDR1 LNHDA, CDR2 SQIVND (reference sequence). The CDR3 nucleotides are TGTGCCAGTAGCCCGGCAGGGTATAATTCACCCCTCCACTTT. Translated, it gives CASSPAGYNSPLHF.

This chain links TRBV10-2 with TRBJ2-7, with TRBD1 matching 9 bases. In germline, CDR1 is WSHSY, CDR2 SAAADI. The length of the CDR3 is 15 residues. The trim removed 4 bases at V and 2 bases at J, leaving 6 bases unmatched. For the CDR3, the DNA is TGCGCCAGCAGTGCGGTCACAGGGGGCCCCTACGAGCAGTACTTC. Protein: CASSAVTGGPYEQYF.

This clonotype was seen a single time. The J gene is TRBJ2-5, the V gene TRBV5-4; 7 nucleotides align to TRBD1. V dropped 4 bases and J dropped 5; count of bases not matched to a gene: 11. The germline CDR1 and CDR2 sequences are SGHNT and YYREEE (reference sequence). The CDR3 loop spans 15 amino acids. The CDR3 spells CASSRASQGPETQYF. The CDR3 DNA sequence: TGTGCCAGCAGCAGGGCCTCACAGGGGCCGGAGACCCAGTACTTC.

This clonotype was observed at least ten times. J is TRBJ2-7 and V is TRBV4-1, with D perhaps matching TRBD2 (5 bases). The CDR3 covers 15 residues. Germline CDR1 MGHRA, CDR2 YSYEKL. The V end was cut by 6 bases, the J end by 6 bases, with 21 bases between. The CDR3 sequence: CASSPSGNTGREQYF. As DNA, the CDR3 is TGCGCCAGCAGTCCCTCGGGAAACACCGGTCGCGAGCAGTACTTC.

The rearrangement links TRBV6-1 to TRBJ2-1; D is unresolved. Germline loops: CDR1 MNHNS, CDR2 SASEGT. The CDR3 has 14 residues. V gave up 6 bases and J gave up 9 bases, with 18 bases separating them. DNA of the CDR3: TGTGCCAGCAGCCAAGGGTACGGATCGGGTGAGCAGTTCTTC. This sequence encodes CASSQGYGSGEQFF.

V is TRBV7-3 and J is TRBJ2-3; D gene ambiguous. The CDR3 sequence is 13 residues long. The V and J ends lost 5 bases and 1 base respectively, with 7 bases between them. Germline CDR1 is SGHTA and CDR2 is FQGTGA. Written as DNA, the CDR3 is TGTGCCAGCAGCGAACAAGGCACAGATACGCAGTATTTT. This translates into CASSEQGTDTQYF.

The chain recombines TRBV7-9 with TRBJ2-5; D is unclear. The germline V gene has CDR1 SEHNR and CDR2 FQNEAQ (reference sequence). V was cut by 3 bases and J by 5 bases, with 16 bases left in between. The CDR3 runs to 15 residues. In DNA, the CDR3 is TGTGCCAGCAGCTTCCCCCGGGCTGTGGGGGAGACCCAGTACTTC. This translates into CASSFPRAVGETQYF.